This TCR beta chain appears in the sequencing data of a study of OX40 agonist ivuxolimab in advanced cancers. Overall study findings and caveats: Compared with others, partial responders at 0.1-3.0 mg/kg displayed clonal expansion among the lowest. Normalized expansion of T-cell clones was also low for some nonresponders. Clonal expansion was seen in CD4+ and CD8+ blood T cells by week 6 at 0.1 to 3.0 mg/kg.

CDR3 length: 16 amino acids. Trimming cost V 6 bases and J 8 bases; bases outside gene matches: 17. Germline V CDR1 and CDR2: MDHEN, SYDVKM. A remark on this clone: Its target is unknown.

Sequencing was performed with immunoSEQ multiplex PCR; in TCRdb, only in-frame clones are kept and a portion is missing. The sample has tens of thousands of clones, 85% seen once; the top ten hold around 1.8%. The rearrangement uses TRBV28 and TRBJ1-2; 8 bases match TRBD1. Sequences were derived from CD4+ or CD8+ T cells sorted from blood, sampled in a trial of the OX40 agonist ivuxolimab. The receptor was isolated from an adult with an advanced solid tumor such as melanoma, head and neck, liver or kidney cancer. CDR3 amino acids: CASRLQYPGGSGGYTF. CDR3 DNA: TGTGCCAGCAGGCTACAATACCCAGGGGGCTCGGGAGGCTACACCTTC.